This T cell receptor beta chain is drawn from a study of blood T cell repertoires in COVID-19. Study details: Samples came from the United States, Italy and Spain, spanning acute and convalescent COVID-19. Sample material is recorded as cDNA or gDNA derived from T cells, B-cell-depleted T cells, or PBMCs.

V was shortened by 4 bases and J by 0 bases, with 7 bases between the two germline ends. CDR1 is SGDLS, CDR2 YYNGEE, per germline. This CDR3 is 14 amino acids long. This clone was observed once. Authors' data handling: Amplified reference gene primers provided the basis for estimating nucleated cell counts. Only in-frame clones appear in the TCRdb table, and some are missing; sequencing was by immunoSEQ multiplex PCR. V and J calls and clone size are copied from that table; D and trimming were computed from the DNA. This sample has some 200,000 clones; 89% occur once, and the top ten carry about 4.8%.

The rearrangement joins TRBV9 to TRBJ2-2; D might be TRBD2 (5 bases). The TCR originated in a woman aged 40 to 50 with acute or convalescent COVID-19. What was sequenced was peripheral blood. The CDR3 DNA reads TGTGCCAGCAGCCTAGCCGCGAACACCGGGGAGCTGTTTTTT. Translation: CASSLAANTGELFF.